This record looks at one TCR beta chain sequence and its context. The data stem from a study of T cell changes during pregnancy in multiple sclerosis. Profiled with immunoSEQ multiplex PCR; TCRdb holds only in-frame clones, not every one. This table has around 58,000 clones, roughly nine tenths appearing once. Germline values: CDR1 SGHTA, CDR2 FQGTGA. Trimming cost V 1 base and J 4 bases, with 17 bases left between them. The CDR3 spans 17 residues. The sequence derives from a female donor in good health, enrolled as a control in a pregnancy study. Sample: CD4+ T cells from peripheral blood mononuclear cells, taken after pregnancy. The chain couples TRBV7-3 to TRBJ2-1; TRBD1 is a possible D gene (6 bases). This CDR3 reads CASSLNPVGASYNEQFF. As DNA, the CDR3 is TGTGCCAGCAGCTTAAATCCGGTGGGGGCATCGTACAATGAGCAGTTCTTC. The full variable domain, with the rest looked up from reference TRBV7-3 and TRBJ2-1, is GAGVSQTPSNKVTEKGKYVELRCDPISGHTALYWYRQSLGQGPEFLIYFQGTGAADDSGLPNDRFFAVRPEGSVSTLKIQRTERGDSAVYLCASSLNPVGASYNEQFFGPGTRLTVL.